This TCR beta chain was recovered during a study of TIL therapy for anti-PD-1-resistant metastatic lung cancer. The wider study: Progressing patients received lymphodepletion, expanded TIL infusion and IL-2. Median patient age was 54, ranging 38-75 years. Whole-study findings and limits: Infused TIL clonotypes partially replaced the baseline blood repertoire, then decayed over months.

The V end lost 2 bases, the J end lost 5 bases, and 11 bases lay between the germline ends. Germline CDR1 and CDR2: SNHLY and FYNNEI. The CDR3 covers 14 residues. The immunoSEQ assay was v3. Sequencing depth was around 2.2 million read pairs for survey level, roughly 4.5-6.5 million for deep. Generated by immunoSEQ multiplex PCR, the TCRdb table keeps only in-frame clones and is missing some. The table records about 60,000 clones, about nine tenths of them present only once. About this clone itself: As yet, its antigen is unknown.

Time point specified: pre-treatment sample, taken before nivolumab and TIL therapy. The TCR sequence derives from a person between 25 and 79 years old with non-small cell lung cancer. The chain combines TRBV2 with TRBJ2-3; no reliable D call. The specimen was blood, collected at baseline. CDR3 residues: CASSENFLGDTQYF. In DNA form, the CDR3 reads TGTGCCAGCAGTGAAAACTTTCTAGGAGATACGCAGTATTTT.